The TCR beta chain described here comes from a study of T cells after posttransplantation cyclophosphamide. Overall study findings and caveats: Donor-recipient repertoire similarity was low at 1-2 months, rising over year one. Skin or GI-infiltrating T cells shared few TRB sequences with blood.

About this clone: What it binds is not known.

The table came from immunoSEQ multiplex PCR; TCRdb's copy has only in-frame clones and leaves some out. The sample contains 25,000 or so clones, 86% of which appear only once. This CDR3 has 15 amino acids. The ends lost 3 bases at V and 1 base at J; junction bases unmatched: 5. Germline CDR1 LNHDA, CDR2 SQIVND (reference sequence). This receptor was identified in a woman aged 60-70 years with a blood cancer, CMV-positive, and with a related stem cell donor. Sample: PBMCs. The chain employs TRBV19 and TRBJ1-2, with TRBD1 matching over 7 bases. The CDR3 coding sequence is TGTGCCAGTAGTATTGGGACAGACGTTAACTATGGCTACACCTTC. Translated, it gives CASSIGTDVNYGYTF.